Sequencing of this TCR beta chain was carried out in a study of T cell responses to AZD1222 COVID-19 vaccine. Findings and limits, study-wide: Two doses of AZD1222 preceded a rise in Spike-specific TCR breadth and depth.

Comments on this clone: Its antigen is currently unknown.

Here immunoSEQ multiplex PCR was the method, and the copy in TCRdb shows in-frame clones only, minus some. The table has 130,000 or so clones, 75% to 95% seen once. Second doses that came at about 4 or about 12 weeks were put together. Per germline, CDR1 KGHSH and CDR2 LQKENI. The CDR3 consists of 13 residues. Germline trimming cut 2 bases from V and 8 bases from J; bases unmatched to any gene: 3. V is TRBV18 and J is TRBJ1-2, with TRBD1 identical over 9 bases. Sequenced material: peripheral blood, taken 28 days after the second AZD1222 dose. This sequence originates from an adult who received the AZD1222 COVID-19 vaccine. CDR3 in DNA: TGTGCCAGCTCACCAGGGACAGGGAAGGGCTACACCTTC. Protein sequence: CASSPGTGKGYTF.